A single sample is the source of the 15 T cell receptor beta chains below, sequenced in a study of T-cell memory formation after mild COVID-19. TCRdb re-analysed the 5' RACE reads in MiXCR, keeping a single row per CDR3 protein. The table has roughly 110,000 distinct CDR3 sequences, around 12% seen once. Source material: PBMCs or a T cell subset sorted from them (not recorded which). The receptors were sampled from an adult woman who had mild COVID-19 (a few samples of this study predate the infection). Cell type and time point are not known.

This clonotype was seen at least ten times. The chain joins TRBV5-1 to TRBJ2-1; 10 bases align to TRBD2. The CDR3 has 18 residues. Germline CDR1 is SGHRS and CDR2 is YFSETQ. V shed 4 bases, J shed 3 bases, and the junction held 13 bases outside the gene matches. The CDR3 reads CASSPPASGSAGYNEQFF. CDR3 nucleotides: TGCGCCAGCAGCCCCCCGGCTAGCGGGAGCGCCGGCTACAATGAGCAGTTCTTC.

J is TRBJ2-7 and V is TRBV6-2 or TRBV6-3; 9 bases line up with TRBD2. The germline V gene has CDR1 MNHEY and CDR2 SVGEGT. CDR3 length: 14 residues. V dropped 8 bases and J dropped 5; count of bases not matched to a gene: 10. The CDR3 bases are TGTGCCAGCTCTCCAGCGGGAGGTTTCGACGAGCAGTACTTC. It translates to CASSPAGGFDEQYF.

This clonotype was counted between two and nine times. This chain joins TRBV30 and TRBJ2-1; TRBD2 agrees at 13 bases. This CDR3 region has 15 residues. Germline loops: CDR1 GTSNPN, CDR2 SVGIG (reference sequence). V lost 8 bases, J lost 6 bases, and 10 bases stayed unmatched. CDR3 DNA sequence: TGTGCCGTACAACTAGCGGGGGGGGAGAGCAATGAGCAGTTCTTC. This gives the protein CAVQLAGGESNEQFF.

This clonotype appeared a few times. The chain carries TRBV9 and TRBJ2-2; D call uncertain. The germline V gene encodes CDR1 SGDLS and CDR2 YYNGEE. V lost 0 bases and J lost 3, with 3 bases in between. The CDR3 is 13 residues long. The CDR3: CASSVVDTGELFF. The CDR3, as DNA: TGTGCCAGCAGCGTAGTAGACACCGGGGAGCTGTTTTTT.

The chain has TRBV12-3 or TRBV12-4 and TRBJ2-7, with TRBD2 matching 8 bases. With V trimmed by 10 bases and J by 5 bases, 7 bases remained unmatched. The CDR3 consists of 12 residues. CDR3 protein: CAISGGLHEQYF. CDR3 sequence (DNA): TGTGCCATCTCGGGGGGGCTTCACGAGCAGTACTTC.

This clonotype was seen a handful of times. This chain connects TRBV20-1 to TRBJ2-1, with a weak D call TRBD1 (5 bases). The V gene's germline CDR1 is DFQATT and CDR2 SNEGSKA (reference sequence). Trimming removed 3 bases at V and 1 base at J, with 16 bases between. This CDR3 has 16 amino acids. CDR3 region: CSASLVGHRSYNEQFF. The CDR3, as DNA: TGCAGTGCTAGTCTTGTAGGACATAGGTCCTACAATGAGCAGTTCTTC.

This clonotype has a handful of counts. Relative to the germline gene, one junction end is altered; a read error may explain this. V and J are TRBV11-2 and TRBJ2-7; tentative D call: TRBD1 (5 bases). The CDR3 loop spans 14 amino acids. The germline V gene encodes CDR1 SGHAT and CDR2 FQNNGV. CDR3 amino acids: CASSLGVGAHEQYF. The CDR3 DNA sequence: TGTGCTAGCAGCTTAGGGGTAGGGGCCCACGAGCAGTACTTC.

This clonotype was recorded a few times. V usage is TRBV10-2 and J usage is TRBJ2-1; D unresolved. The CDR3 runs to 13 residues. V lost 2 bases to trimming and J lost 9 bases, with 11 bases between them. Germline lookup yields CDR1 WSHSY and CDR2 SAAADI. The CDR3 DNA reads TGCGCCAGCAGTGAGGGAAACTGGGGTGAGCAGTTCTTC. It is translated as CASSEGNWGEQFF.

The chain has TRBV24-1 and TRBJ2-1; maybe TRBD1 (5 bases). Deletions cut 1 base from V and 2 bases from J, with 11 bases between. CDR1 is KGHDR, CDR2 SFDVKD, per germline. The CDR3 has 16 residues. The CDR3 DNA follows: TGTGCCACCAGTGATTTAAAGACAGTAGCCTACAATGAGCAGTTCTTC. Translation gives CATSDLKTVAYNEQFF.

This clonotype appeared many times. The chain links TRBV4-3 to TRBJ2-1, with 8 bases matching TRBD2. Germline V gene lookup returns CDR1 LGHNA and CDR2 YSLEER. CDR3 length equals 16 residues. After removal of 0 bases from V and 2 bases from J, the junction contained 3 bases not matched to a gene. In DNA form, the CDR3 reads TGCGCCAGCAGCCAAGATCCGGGAGGGGCCTACAATGAGCAGTTCTTC. Translation: CASSQDPGGAYNEQFF.

This clonotype was counted once. The CDR3 protein is CATSDLRTSGDQETQYF. CDR3 in DNA: TGTGCCACCAGTGATTTGCGGACTAGCGGGGATCAAGAGACCCAGTACTTC. The chain has TRBV24-1 and TRBJ2-5; TRBD2 aligns across 12 bases. After removal of 0 bases from V and 2 bases from J, the junction contained 3 bases not matched to a gene. CDR1 is KGHDR, CDR2 SFDVKD, per germline. The CDR3 runs 17 residues.

The genes are TRBV24-1 and TRBJ2-1; the D gene is possibly TRBD2 (6 bases). This CDR3 contains 17 residues. Germline CDR1 KGHDR, CDR2 SFDVKD. Between the trimmed V and J ends, which lost 1 base and 2 bases, there was a span of 14 bases. CDR3 bases: TGTGCCACCAGTGATTTCCAGGGTAGCGGCACCTACAATGAGCAGTTCTTC. It translates to CATSDFQGSGTYNEQFF.

This clonotype was detected only a few times. The genes are TRBV4-1 and TRBJ1-1, with TRBD1 matching over 9 bases. The CDR3 consists of 15 residues. Germline values: CDR1 MGHRA, CDR2 YSYEKL. Trimming removed 3 bases from V and 8 bases from J; junction bases left unmatched: 10. CDR3 region: CASSHSGTGSSEAFF. The CDR3, as DNA: TGCGCCAGCAGCCATTCCGGGACAGGGTCTTCGGAAGCTTTCTTT.

This clonotype was detected a few times. This chain joins TRBV9 and TRBJ2-7, with TRBD1 identical over 7 bases. Germline V CDR1 and CDR2: SGDLS, YYNGEE. CDR3 length: 18 residues. V was clipped by 0 bases and J by 2 bases; unmatched bases: 14. The CDR3, as DNA: TGTGCCAGCAGCGTAGCTACAGGGGCTACGAGTGAACCCTACGAGCAGTACTTC. Residues: CASSVATGATSEPYEQYF.

This clonotype turned up a few times. Germline is not matched at one junction end, which may reflect a read error. This CDR3 reads CASSLEANLDEQFF. The CDR3 DNA follows: TGTGCTAGCAGCTTAGAGGCAAACCTGGATGAGCAGTTCTTC. This chain uses TRBV7-7 with TRBJ2-1; no clear D. This CDR3 contains 14 residues. The germline CDR1 and CDR2 sequences are SSHAT and FNYEAQ (reference sequence).